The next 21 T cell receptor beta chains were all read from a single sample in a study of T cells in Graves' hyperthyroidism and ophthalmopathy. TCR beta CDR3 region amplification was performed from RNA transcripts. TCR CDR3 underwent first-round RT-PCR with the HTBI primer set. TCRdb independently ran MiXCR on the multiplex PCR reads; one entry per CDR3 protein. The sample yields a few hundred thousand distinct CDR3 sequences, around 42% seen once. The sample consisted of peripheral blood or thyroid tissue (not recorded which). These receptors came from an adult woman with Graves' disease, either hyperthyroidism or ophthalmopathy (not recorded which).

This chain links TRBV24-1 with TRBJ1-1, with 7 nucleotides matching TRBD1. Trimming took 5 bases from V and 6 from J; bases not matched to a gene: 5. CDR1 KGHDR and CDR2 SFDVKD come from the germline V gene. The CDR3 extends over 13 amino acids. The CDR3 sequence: CATSVAGGAEAFF. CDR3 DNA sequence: TGTGCCACCAGTGTGGCAGGGGGGGCTGAAGCTTTCTTT.

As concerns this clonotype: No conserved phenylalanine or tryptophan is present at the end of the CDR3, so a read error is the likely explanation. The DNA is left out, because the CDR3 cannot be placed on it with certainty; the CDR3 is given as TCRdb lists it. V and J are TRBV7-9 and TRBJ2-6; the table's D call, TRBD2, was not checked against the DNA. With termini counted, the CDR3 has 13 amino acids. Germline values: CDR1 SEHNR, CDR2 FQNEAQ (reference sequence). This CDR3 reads CASSLRPSRTSRP.

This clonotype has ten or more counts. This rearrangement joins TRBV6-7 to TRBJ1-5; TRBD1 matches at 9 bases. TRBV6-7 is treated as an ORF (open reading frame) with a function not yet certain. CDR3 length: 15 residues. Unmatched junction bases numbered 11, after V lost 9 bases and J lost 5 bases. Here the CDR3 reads CARLRDRELDQPQHF. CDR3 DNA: TGTGCCAGACTAAGGGACAGGGAGCTGGATCAGCCCCAGCATTTT.

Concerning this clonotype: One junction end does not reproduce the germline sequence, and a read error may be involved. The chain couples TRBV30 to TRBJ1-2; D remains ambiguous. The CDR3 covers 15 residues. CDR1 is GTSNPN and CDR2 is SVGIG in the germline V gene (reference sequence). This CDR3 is CAWSYLGGSNCGYTF. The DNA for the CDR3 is TGTGCCTGGAGTTACCTTGGAGGGAGTAACTGTGGCTACACCTTC.

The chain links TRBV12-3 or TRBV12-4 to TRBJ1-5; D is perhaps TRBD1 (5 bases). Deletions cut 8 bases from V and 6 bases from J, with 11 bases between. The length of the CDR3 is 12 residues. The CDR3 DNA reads TGTGCCAGCGGCGTTGGGGCTCAGCCCCAGCATTTT. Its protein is CASGVGAQPQHF.

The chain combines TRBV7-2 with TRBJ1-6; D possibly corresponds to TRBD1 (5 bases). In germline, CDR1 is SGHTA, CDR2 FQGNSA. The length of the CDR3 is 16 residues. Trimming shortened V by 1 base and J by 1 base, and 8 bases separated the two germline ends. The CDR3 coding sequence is TGTGCCAGCAGCTTAGATCGGGGGTCCTATAATTCACCCCTCCACTTT. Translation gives CASSLDRGSYNSPLHF.

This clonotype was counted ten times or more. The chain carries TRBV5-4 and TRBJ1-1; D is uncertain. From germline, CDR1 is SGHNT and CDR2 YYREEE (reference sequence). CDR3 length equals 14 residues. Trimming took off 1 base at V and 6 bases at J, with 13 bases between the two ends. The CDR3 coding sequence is TGTGCCAGCAGCTTGTTTGCGGGTGGCGCTGAAGCTTTCTTT. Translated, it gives CASSLFAGGAEAFF.

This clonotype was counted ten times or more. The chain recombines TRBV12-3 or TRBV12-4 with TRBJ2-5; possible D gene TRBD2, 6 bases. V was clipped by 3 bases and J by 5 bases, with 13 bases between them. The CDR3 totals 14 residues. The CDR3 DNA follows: TGTGCCAGCAGTTTTAGCGGCCTGGGGGAGACCCAGTACTTC. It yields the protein CASSFSGLGETQYF.

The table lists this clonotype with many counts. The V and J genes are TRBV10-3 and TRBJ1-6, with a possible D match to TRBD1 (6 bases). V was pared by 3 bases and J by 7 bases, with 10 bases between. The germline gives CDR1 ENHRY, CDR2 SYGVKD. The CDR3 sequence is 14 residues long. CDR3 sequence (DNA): TGTGCCATCAGTGACAGGACAGAGAATTCACCCCTCCACTTT. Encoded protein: CAISDRTENSPLHF.

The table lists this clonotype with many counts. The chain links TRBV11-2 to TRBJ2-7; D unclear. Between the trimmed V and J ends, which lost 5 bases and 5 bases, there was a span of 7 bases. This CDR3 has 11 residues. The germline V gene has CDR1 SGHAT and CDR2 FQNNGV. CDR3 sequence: CASSRGNEQYF. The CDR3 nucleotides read TGTGCCAGCAGCCGTGGAAACGAGCAGTACTTC.

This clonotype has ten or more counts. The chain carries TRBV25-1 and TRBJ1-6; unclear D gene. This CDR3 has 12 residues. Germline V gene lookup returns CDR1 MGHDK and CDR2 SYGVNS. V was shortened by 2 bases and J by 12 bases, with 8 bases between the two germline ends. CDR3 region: CASSEREGPLHF. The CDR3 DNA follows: TGTGCCAGCAGTGAACGGGAGGGACCCCTCCACTTT.

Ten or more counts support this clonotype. The CDR3 DNA is TGTGCCATCAGTGGGGGGCCCGGGACAGGAGCCTACGAGCAGTACTTC. Translated, it gives CAISGGPGTGAYEQYF. The genes are TRBV10-3 and TRBJ2-7; TRBD1 matches at 8 bases. CDR3 length equals 16 residues. Per germline, CDR1 ENHRY and CDR2 SYGVKD. The V and J ends lost 4 bases and 2 bases, in that order; junction bases with no gene match: 10.

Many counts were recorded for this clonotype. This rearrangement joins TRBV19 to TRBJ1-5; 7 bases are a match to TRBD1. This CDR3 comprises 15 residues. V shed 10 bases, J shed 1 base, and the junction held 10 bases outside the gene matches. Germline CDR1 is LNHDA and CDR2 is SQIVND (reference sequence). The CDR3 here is CATRQGLYSNQPQHF. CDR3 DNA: TGTGCCACCCGACAGGGTCTCTACAGCAATCAGCCCCAGCATTTT.

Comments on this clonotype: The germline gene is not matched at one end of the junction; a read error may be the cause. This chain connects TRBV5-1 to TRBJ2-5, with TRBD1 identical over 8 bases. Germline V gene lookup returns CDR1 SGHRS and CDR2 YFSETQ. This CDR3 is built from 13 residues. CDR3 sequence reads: CASSLQGGQPQYF. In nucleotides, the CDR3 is TGCGCTAGCAGCTTACAGGGGGGTCAGCCCCAGTACTTC.

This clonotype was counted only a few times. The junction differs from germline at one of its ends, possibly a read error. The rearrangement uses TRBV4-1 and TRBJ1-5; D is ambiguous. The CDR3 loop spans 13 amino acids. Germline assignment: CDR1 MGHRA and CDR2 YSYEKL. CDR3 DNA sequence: TGCGCCGGCAGCCAAGACGGGAGGAAGCCCCAGCATTTT. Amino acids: CAGSQDGRKPQHF.

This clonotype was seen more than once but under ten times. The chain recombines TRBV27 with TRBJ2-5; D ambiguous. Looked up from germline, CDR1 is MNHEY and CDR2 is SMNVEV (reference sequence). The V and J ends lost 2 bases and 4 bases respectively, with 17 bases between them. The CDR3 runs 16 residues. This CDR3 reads CASSLTSPGYVETQYF. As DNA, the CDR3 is TGTGCCAGCAGTTTAACATCGCCCGGTTACGTAGAGACCCAGTACTTC.

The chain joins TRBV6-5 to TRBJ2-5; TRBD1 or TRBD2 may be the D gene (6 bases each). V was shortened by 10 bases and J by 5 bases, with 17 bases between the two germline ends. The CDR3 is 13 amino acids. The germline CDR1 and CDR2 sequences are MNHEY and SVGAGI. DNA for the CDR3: TGTGCCACGTCAAGGGGGGCGGGGGAGACCCAGTACTTC. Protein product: CATSRGAGETQYF.

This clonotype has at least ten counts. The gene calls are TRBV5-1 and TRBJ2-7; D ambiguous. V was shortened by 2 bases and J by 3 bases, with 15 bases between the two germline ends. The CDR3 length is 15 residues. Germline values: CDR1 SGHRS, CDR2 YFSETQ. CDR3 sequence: CASSFFLRGSYEQYF. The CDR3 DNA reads TGCGCCAGCAGCTTCTTCCTTAGAGGTAGCTACGAGCAGTACTTC.

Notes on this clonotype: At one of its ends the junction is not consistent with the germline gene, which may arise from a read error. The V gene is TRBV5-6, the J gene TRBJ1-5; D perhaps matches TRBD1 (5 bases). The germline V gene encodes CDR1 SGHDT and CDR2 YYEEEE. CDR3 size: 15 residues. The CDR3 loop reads CTSSLVQAINQPQHF. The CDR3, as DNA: TGTACCAGCAGCTTGGTACAGGCGATCAATCAGCCCCAGCATTTT.

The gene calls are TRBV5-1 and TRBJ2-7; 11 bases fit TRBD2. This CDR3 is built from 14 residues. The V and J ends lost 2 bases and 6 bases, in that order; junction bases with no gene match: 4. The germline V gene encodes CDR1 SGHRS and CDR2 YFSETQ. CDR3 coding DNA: TGCGCCAGCAGCTTAGGGACTAGCGGACTCGAGCAGTACTTC. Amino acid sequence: CASSLGTSGLEQYF.

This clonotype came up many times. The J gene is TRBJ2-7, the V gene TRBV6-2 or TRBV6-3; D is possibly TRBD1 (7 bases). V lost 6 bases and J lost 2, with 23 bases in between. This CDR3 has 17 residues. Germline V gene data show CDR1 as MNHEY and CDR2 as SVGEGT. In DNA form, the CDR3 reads TGTGCCAGCAGATCCCTGGCGGGATACAGGGGTGCCTACGAGCAGTACTTC. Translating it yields CASRSLAGYRGAYEQYF.